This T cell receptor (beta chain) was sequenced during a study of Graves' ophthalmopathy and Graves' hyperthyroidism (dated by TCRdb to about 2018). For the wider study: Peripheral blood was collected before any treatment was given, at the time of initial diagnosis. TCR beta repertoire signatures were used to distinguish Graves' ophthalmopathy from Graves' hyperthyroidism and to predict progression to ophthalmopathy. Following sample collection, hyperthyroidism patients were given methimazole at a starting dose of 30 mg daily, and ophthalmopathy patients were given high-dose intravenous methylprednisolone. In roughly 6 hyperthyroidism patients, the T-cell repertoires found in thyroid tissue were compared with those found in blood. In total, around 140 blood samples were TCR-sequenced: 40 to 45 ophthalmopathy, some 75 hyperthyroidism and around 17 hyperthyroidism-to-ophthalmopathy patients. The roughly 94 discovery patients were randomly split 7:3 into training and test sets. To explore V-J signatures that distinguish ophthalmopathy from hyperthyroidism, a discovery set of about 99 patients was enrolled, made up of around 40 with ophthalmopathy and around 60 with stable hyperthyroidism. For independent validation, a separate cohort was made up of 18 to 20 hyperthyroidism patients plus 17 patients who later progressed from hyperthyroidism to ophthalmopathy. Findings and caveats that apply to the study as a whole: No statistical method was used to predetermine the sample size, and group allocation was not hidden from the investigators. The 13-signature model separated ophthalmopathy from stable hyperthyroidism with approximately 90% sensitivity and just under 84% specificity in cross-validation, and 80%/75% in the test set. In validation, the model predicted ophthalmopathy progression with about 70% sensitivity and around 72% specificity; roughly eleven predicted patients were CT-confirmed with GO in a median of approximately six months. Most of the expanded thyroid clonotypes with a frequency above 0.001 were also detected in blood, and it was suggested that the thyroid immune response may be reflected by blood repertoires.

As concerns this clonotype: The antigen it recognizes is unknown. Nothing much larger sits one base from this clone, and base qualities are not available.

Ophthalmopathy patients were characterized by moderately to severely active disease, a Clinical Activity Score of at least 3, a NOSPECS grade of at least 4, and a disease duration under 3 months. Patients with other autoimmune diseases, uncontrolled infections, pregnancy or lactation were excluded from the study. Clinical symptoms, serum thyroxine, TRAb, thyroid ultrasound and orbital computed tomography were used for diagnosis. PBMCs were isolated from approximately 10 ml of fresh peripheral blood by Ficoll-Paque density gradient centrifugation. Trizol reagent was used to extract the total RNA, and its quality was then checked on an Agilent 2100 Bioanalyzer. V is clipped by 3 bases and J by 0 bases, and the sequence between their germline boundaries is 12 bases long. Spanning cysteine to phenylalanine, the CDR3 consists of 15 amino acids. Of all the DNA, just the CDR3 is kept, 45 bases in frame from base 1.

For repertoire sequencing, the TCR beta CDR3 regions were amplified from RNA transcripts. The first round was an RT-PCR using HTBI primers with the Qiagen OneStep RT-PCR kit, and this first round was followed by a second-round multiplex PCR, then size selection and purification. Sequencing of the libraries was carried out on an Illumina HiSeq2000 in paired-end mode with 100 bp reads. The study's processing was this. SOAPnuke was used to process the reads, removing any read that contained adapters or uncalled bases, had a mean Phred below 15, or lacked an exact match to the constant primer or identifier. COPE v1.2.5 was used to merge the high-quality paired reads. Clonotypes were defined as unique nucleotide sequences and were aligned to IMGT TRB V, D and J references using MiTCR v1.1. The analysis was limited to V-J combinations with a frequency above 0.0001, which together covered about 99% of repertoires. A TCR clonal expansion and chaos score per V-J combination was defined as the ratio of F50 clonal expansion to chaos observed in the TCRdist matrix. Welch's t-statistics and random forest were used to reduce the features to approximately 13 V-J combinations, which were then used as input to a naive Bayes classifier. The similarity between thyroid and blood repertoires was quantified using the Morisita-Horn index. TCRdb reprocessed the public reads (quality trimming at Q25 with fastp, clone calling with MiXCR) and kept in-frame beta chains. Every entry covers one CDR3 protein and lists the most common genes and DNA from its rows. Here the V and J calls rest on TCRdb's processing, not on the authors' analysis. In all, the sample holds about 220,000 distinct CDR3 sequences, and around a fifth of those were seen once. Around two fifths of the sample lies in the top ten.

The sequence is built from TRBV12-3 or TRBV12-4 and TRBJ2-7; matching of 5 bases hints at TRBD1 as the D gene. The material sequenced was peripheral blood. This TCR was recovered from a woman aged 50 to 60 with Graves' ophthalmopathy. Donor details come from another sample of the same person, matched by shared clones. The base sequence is TGTGCCAGCAGTTTGGGCAGGGTAGCCTCCTACGAGCAGTACTTC. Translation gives CASSLGRVASYEQYF.